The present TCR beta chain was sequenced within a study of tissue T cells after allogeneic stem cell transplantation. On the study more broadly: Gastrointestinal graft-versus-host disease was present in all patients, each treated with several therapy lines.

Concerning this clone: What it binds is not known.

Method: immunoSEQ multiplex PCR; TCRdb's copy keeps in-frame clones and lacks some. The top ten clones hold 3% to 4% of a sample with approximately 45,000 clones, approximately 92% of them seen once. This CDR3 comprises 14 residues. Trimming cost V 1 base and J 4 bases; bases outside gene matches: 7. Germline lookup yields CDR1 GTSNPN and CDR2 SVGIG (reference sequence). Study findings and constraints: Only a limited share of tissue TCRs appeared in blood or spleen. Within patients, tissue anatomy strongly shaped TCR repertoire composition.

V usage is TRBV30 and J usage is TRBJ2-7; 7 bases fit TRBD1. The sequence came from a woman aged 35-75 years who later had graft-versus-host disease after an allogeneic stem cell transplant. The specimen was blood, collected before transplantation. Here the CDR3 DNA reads TGTGCCTGGAGTGCCGGGACAGCCCATTACGAGCAGTACTTC. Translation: CAWSAGTAHYEQYF.